This passage covers 30 T cell receptor beta chains from one sample sequenced in a study of T cells in Graves' hyperthyroidism and ophthalmopathy. Researchers amplified the TCR beta CDR3 regions from RNA transcripts. During a first-round RT-PCR of the TCR CDR3, the HTBI primer set was used. TCRdb re-called the multiplex PCR reads with MiXCR, one entry per CDR3 protein. The table includes about 590,000 distinct CDR3 sequences, approximately 14% detected once. Sequencing was performed on blood. These receptor sequences come from a woman younger than 35 with Graves' ophthalmopathy.

This clonotype was counted only a few times. The chain has TRBV27 and TRBJ1-2; TRBD1 matches at 7 bases. Germline-derived CDR1 and CDR2 are MNHEY and SMNVEV (reference sequence). The CDR3 length is 16 residues. V was pared by 4 bases and J by 1 base, with 9 bases of the junction left unmatched. For the CDR3, the DNA is TGTGCCAGCAGTTCCTCGACAGGGAGGGATAACTATGGCTACACCTTC. The encoded protein is CASSSSTGRDNYGYTF.

This clonotype was seen more than once but under ten times. A read error is possible here, since a much larger clone lies one base away. The chain joins TRBV7-9 to TRBJ2-1, with a weak D call TRBD1 (6 bases). The germline CDR1 and CDR2 sequences are SEHNR and FQNEAQ (reference sequence). This CDR3 spans 17 amino acids. The CDR3 DNA is TGTGCCAGCAGCTTAGGCCCCAGGGGTCCCCGTTTCAATGGGCAGTTCTTC. Its translation: CASSLGPRGPRFNGQFF.

There are a few counts of this clonotype. The gene calls are TRBV24-1 and TRBJ2-3, with 7 bases matching TRBD1. The V segment lost 3 bases and the J segment 0 bases; nucleotides outside the gene matches: 2. CDR3 size: 15 residues. CDR1 is KGHDR and CDR2 is SFDVKD in the germline V gene. CDR3 in amino acids: CATSDNRGSTDTQYF. CDR3 bases: TGTGCCACCAGTGATAACAGGGGTAGCACAGATACGCAGTATTTT.

This clonotype was observed at least ten times. CDR3 in DNA: TGTGCCAGCAGCTTGCTTCAGTACGAGCAGTACTTC. Translating it yields CASSLLQYEQYF. The V call is TRBV7-9, the J call TRBJ2-7; unclear D gene. Germline V lookup: CDR1 SEHNR, CDR2 FQNEAQ (reference sequence). CDR3 length: 12 amino acids. Between the trimmed V and J ends, which lost 3 bases and 4 bases, there was a span of 7 bases. The full variable domain, in which reference TRBV7-9 and TRBJ2-7 provide the parts outside the CDR3, is DTGVSQNPRHKITKRGQNVTFRCDPISEHNRLYWYRQTLGQGPEFLTYFQNEAQLEKSRLLSDRFSAERPKGSFSTLEIQRTEQGDSAMYLCASSLLQYEQYFGPGTRLTVT.

Ten or more counts support this clonotype. The rearrangement uses TRBV29-1 and TRBJ2-2; TRBD1 matches 9 bases. The CDR3 totals 18 residues. The germline V gene has CDR1 SQVTM and CDR2 ANQGSEA. The ends lost 5 bases at V and 0 bases at J; junction bases unmatched: 13. The CDR3 spells CSVRRDRDRGPNTGELFF. CDR3 DNA sequence: TGCAGCGTTCGCCGGGACAGGGATCGGGGGCCGAACACCGGGGAGCTGTTTTTT.

J is TRBJ2-1 and V is TRBV19; D is undetermined. Per the germline V gene, CDR1 is LNHDA and CDR2 is SQIVND (reference sequence). V shed 3 bases and J shed 6 bases, with 9 bases lying between them. The CDR3 has 13 amino acids. CDR3 bases: TGTGCCAGTAGTATTGACGGCCCCAATGAGCAGTTCTTC. Translated, it gives CASSIDGPNEQFF.

Remarks on this clonotype: Its ends do not fully match the called genes, so a read error is possible. The chain is built from TRBV18 and TRBJ2-1; TRBD1 matches 8 bases. The CDR3 totals 14 residues. The V gene's germline CDR1 is KGHSH and CDR2 LQKENI. The CDR3 loop is CASSAGGSYNEQLF. In nucleotides, the CDR3 is TGTGCCAGCTCAGCAGGGGGCTCCTACAATGAGCAGCTCTTC.

J is TRBJ1-2 and V is TRBV7-9; TRBD1 might be the D (5 bases). V lost 1 base and J lost 8, with 14 bases in between. CDR1 is SEHNR and CDR2 is FQNEAQ in the germline V gene (reference sequence). This CDR3 is built from 14 residues. CDR3 coding DNA: TGTGCCAGCAGCTTAGGGGGCAGGGCTAGCGGCTACACCTTC. As protein: CASSLGGRASGYTF.

With regard to this clonotype: This could be a read error, since a much larger clone is one nucleotide away. In this CDR3 the conserved last residue, phenylalanine or tryptophan, is missing, so a read error is likely. This chain uses TRBV18 with TRBJ2-1; TRBD1 is a possible D gene (6 bases). This CDR3 is 16 amino acids long. The germline gives CDR1 KGHSH, CDR2 LQKENI. Trimming shortened V by 0 bases and J by 3 bases, and 12 bases separated the two germline ends. Here the CDR3 DNA reads TGTGCCAGCTCACCACCCGAGACACAGGGCTACAATGAGCAGTTCCTC. Residues: CASSPPETQGYNEQFL.

Comments on this clonotype: Given a much more abundant clone one base away, this may be a read error. CDR3 in amino acids: CATTQDLNTEAFF. The CDR3 DNA follows: TGTGCCACCACGCAGGACCTTAACACTGAAGCTTTCTTT. This sequence joins TRBV15 and TRBJ1-1; D gene uncertain. The CDR3 has 13 amino acids. The germline V gene encodes CDR1 LNHNV and CDR2 YYDKDF (reference sequence). V lost 7 bases and J lost 2, with 11 bases in between. The full variable domain, rest sourced from reference TRBV15 and TRBJ1-1, is DAMVIQNPRYQVTQFGKPVTLSCSQTLNHNVMYWYQQKSSQAPKLLFHYYDKDFNNEADTPDNFQSRRPNTSFCFLDIRSPGLGDTAMYLCATTQDLNTEAFFGQGTRLTVV.

The chain combines TRBV7-2 with TRBJ2-7, with TRBD1 as a possible D gene (5 bases). The J call may be incorrect, as the DNA end agrees better with TRBJ2-1. This CDR3 contains 13 residues. The germline V gene encodes CDR1 SGHTA and CDR2 FQGNSA. The CDR3 DNA reads as TGTGCCAGCAGCTTTCAGGGTACCTACGAGCAGTTCTTC. Translated, it gives CASSFQGTYEQFF.

There are many counts of this clonotype. The chain uses TRBV12-3 or TRBV12-4 and TRBJ1-5; D may be TRBD1 (6 bases). CDR3 length: 15 amino acids. The V gene lost 5 bases and the J gene lost 0 bases, with 11 bases spanning the gap. DNA for the CDR3: TGTGCCAGCAGTCCCGGACAGCATAGCAATCAGCCCCAGCATTTT. Translated, it gives CASSPGQHSNQPQHF.

This chain connects TRBV10-3 to TRBJ2-7, with 12 bases fitting TRBD2. The germline gives CDR1 ENHRY, CDR2 SYGVKD. With V trimmed by 6 bases and J by 4 bases, 7 bases remained unmatched. The CDR3 totals 15 residues. The DNA for the CDR3 is TGTGCCATCAGCCCGACTAGCGGGAGTGGGTACGAGCAGTACTTC. Translation: CAISPTSGSGYEQYF.

This clonotype was counted only a few times. The V and J genes are TRBV27 and TRBJ2-1; D gene uncertain. Germline V gene data show CDR1 as MNHEY and CDR2 as SMNVEV (reference sequence). The CDR3 runs to 13 residues. V lost 2 bases and J lost 6, with 8 bases in between. In DNA, the CDR3 is TGTGCCAGCAGTTTACCCCCCCCCAATGAGCAGTTCTTC. This codes for CASSLPPPNEQFF.

In its sample, this clonotype was seen many times. J is TRBJ2-3 and V is TRBV28; D is unresolved. CDR1 is MDHEN, CDR2 SYDVKM, per germline. V lost 6 bases to trimming and J lost 2 bases, with 15 bases between them. There are 15 residues in the CDR3. CDR3 bases: TGTGCCAGCAGCCCCCCTTCTGGCCACACAGATACGCAGTATTTT. Its translation: CASSPPSGHTDTQYF.

Notes on this clonotype: A much larger clone lies one base from this, so it may be a read error. The V gene is TRBV28, the J gene TRBJ2-7; no clear D gene. From germline, CDR1 is MDHEN and CDR2 SYDVKM. The CDR3 is made up of 12 amino acids. CDR3 nucleotide sequence: TGTGCTGTACACGGATACTCCTACGAGCAGTACTTC. Its protein product is CAVHGYSYEQYF.

As regards this clonotype: The junction shows a germline mismatch at one end, possibly a read error. The genes are TRBV7-9 and TRBJ2-7; a possible D gene is TRBD2 (6 bases). This CDR3 comprises 17 residues. Germline assignment: CDR1 SEHNR and CDR2 FQNEAQ (reference sequence). The CDR3 region is CASSPIRPGVGSSEQYF. The CDR3 region has the DNA TGTGCCAGCAGCCCGATTAGACCGGGGGTCGGGTCCTCCGAGCAGTACTTC.

Ten or more counts support this clonotype. The V gene is TRBV24-1, the J gene TRBJ2-2; D unresolved. V was shortened by 0 bases and J by 1 base, with 5 bases between the two germline ends. The germline CDR1 and CDR2 sequences are KGHDR and SFDVKD. This CDR3 comprises 15 residues. The CDR3 loop reads CATSDLGRNTGELFF. Written as DNA, the CDR3 is TGTGCCACCAGTGATTTGGGCAGGAACACCGGGGAGCTGTTTTTT.

This clonotype has more than one count but fewer than ten. The chain is built from TRBV12-3 or TRBV12-4 and TRBJ1-2, with D unclear. V shed 2 bases and J shed 5 bases, with 6 bases lying between them. The length of the CDR3 is 12 residues. The CDR3 DNA is TGTGCCAGCAGTTTAAGGCGATATGGCTACACCTTC. It is translated as CASSLRRYGYTF.

The chain links TRBV12-3 or TRBV12-4 to TRBJ2-5; the match to TRBD1 covers 12 bases. The CDR3 is made up of 15 amino acids. Losses at the gene ends were 6 bases for V and 5 bases for J; bases not matched to a gene: 7. This CDR3 is CASRLGTGGEETQYF. The CDR3 DNA follows: TGTGCCAGCAGACTGGGGACAGGGGGCGAGGAGACCCAGTACTTC.

This clonotype occurred many times. This chain uses TRBV2 with TRBJ2-7, with D maybe TRBD1 (5 bases). V lost 8 bases to trimming and J lost 2 bases, with 13 bases between them. Germline assignment: CDR1 SNHLY and CDR2 FYNNEI. The CDR3 consists of 13 residues. The CDR3 loop reads CASGLDSTYEQYF. DNA for the CDR3: TGTGCCAGCGGCCTAGACAGCACCTACGAGCAGTACTTC.

The sample holds many counts of this clonotype. V is TRBV4-1 and J is TRBJ2-7; D gene uncertain. Between the trimmed V and J ends, which lost 1 base and 7 bases, there was a span of 14 bases. CDR1 MGHRA and CDR2 YSYEKL come from the germline V gene. The CDR3 is 14 amino acids. The CDR3 DNA sequence: TGCGCCAGCAGCCAAGCCCCGGGCATGAGGGAGCAGTACTTC. Translation: CASSQAPGMREQYF.

On this clonotype: A junction end diverges from the germline sequence, so it may reflect a read error. This chain joins TRBV24-1 and TRBJ2-5; D is unresolved. Germline CDR1 KGHDR, CDR2 SFDVKD. This CDR3 is 14 amino acids long. CDR3 amino acids: CASSDPTVGETQYF. The CDR3 bases are TGTGCCTCCAGTGACCCCACAGTCGGAGAGACCCAGTACTTC.

This clonotype was detected many times. V gene TRBV4-3 combines with J gene TRBJ1-6, with TRBD1 as a possible D gene (6 bases). Trimming removed 2 bases from V and 10 bases from J, with 15 bases in between. The CDR3 length is 15 residues. Germline CDR1 LGHNA, CDR2 YSLEER. This chain's CDR3 is CASSQMRGAQSPLHF. For the CDR3, the DNA is TGCGCCAGCAGCCAAATGCGGGGGGCCCAATCACCCCTCCACTTT.

This clonotype was seen at least ten times. This chain connects TRBV5-1 to TRBJ1-1, with D possibly being TRBD1 (5 bases). Trimming shortened V by 0 bases and J by 0 bases, and 9 bases separated the two germline ends. The length of the CDR3 is 15 residues. From germline, CDR1 is SGHRS and CDR2 YFSETQ. The CDR3 loop is CASSLDGAMNTEAFF. CDR3 coding DNA: TGCGCCAGCAGCTTGGATGGGGCCATGAACACTGAAGCTTTCTTT. The variable domain in full, with the rest retrieved from reference TRBV5-1 and TRBJ1-1, is KAGVTQTPRYLIKTRGQQVTLSCSPISGHRSVSWYQQTPGQGLQFLFEYFSETQRNKGNFPGRFSGRQFSNSRSEMNVSTLELGDSALYLCASSLDGAMNTEAFFGQGTRLTVV.

This clonotype has more than one count but fewer than ten. This rearrangement joins TRBV4-1 to TRBJ2-7; unclear D gene. CDR1 MGHRA and CDR2 YSYEKL come from the germline V gene. The CDR3 consists of 14 residues. V was clipped by 0 bases and J by 2 bases, with 8 bases between them. The CDR3 spells CASSQEVTAYEQYF. CDR3 nucleotides: TGCGCCAGCAGCCAAGAAGTCACAGCCTACGAGCAGTACTTC.

This clonotype was detected many times. The chain has TRBV11-2 and TRBJ1-2, with 9 bases fitting TRBD1. CDR1 is SGHAT, CDR2 FQNNGV, per germline. The CDR3 spans 15 residues. The junction had 9 bases not matched to a gene; V was cut back by 5 bases and J by 5 bases. CDR3 DNA: TGTGCCAGCAGCGCTTCGGGACAGGGCCCATATGGCTACACCTTC. This gives the protein CASSASGQGPYGYTF.

The chain has TRBV27 and TRBJ2-1, with 8 bases aligning to TRBD1. V was pared by 6 bases and J by 3 bases, with 10 bases of the junction left unmatched. Germline loops: CDR1 MNHEY, CDR2 SMNVEV (reference sequence). This CDR3 is 16 amino acids long. CDR3 sequence: CASSLATGTGYNEQFF. CDR3 DNA: TGTGCCAGCAGCCTCGCGACCGGGACAGGCTACAATGAGCAGTTCTTC.

This clonotype was seen repeatedly, ten times or more. This chain connects TRBV7-2 to TRBJ2-5, with TRBD2 identical over 7 bases. The CDR3 is made up of 16 amino acids. Looked up from germline, CDR1 is SGHTA and CDR2 is FQGNSA. The J segment lost 1 base and the V segment lost 1 base, leaving 6 bases of the junction unmatched. CDR3: CASSLESGVVQETQYF. The DNA for the CDR3 is TGTGCCAGCAGCTTAGAGAGCGGGGTAGTCCAAGAGACCCAGTACTTC. The whole variable domain, remainder taken from reference TRBV7-2 and TRBJ2-5, is GAGVSQSPSNKVTEKGKDVELRCDPISGHTALYWYRQSLGQGLEFLIYFQGNSAPDKSGLPSDRFSAERTGGSVSTLTIQRTQQEDSAVYLCASSLESGVVQETQYFGPGTRLLVL.

This clonotype has a count of ten or more. This chain's CDR3 is CASSSSPRVIYEQYF. CDR3 sequence (DNA): TGTGCCAGCAGTTCCTCGCCGCGGGTGATATACGAGCAGTACTTC. The chain joins TRBV12-3 or TRBV12-4 to TRBJ2-7, with a tentative D call TRBD2 (5 bases). CDR3 length: 15 residues. V gave up 4 bases and J gave up 4 bases, with 17 bases separating them.